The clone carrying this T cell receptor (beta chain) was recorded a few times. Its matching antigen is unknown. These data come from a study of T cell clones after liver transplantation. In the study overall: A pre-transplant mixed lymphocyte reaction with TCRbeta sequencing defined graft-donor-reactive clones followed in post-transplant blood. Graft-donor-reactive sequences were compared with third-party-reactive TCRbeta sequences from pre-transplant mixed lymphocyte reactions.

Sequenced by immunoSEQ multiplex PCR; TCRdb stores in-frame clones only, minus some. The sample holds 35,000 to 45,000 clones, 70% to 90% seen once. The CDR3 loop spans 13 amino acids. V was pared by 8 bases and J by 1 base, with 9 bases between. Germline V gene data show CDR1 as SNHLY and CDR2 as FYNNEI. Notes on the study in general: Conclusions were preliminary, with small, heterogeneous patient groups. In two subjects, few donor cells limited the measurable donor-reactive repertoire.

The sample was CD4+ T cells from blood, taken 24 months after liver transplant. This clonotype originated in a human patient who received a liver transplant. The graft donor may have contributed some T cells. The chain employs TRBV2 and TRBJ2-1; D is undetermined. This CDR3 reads CASASESYNEQFF. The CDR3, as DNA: TGTGCCAGCGCCAGCGAGTCCTACAATGAGCAGTTCTTC.